This TCR beta chain is drawn from a study of control samples from healthy donors and cancer patients. CDR3 size: 17 residues. TCRdb's copy holds only in-frame clones and misses some; the assay was immunoSEQ multiplex PCR. The data show over 110,000 clones, with approximately 92% seen just once and about 11% held by the top ten. The clonotype originates from a man aged 30 to 45 in good health. The chain employs TRBV21-1 and TRBJ2-2; the table calls TRBD2, which could not be checked here. TRBV21-1 is designated a pseudogene. Sequencing was performed on blood. CDR3 DNA: TGTGCCAGCAGCAAGACCCTAGCGGGAGGGCCTTCCGGGGAGCTGTTTTTT. Its translation is CASSKTLAGGPSGELFF.